One sample yielded the 14 T cell receptor beta chains listed below, sequenced in a study of T cells in localized non-small cell lung cancer. Profiled with immunoSEQ multiplex PCR; TCRdb holds only in-frame clones, not every one. Among about 83,000 clones, approximately 80% were seen once, and the ten largest hold 9.5%. This specimen was peripheral blood, taken before any cancer treatment. The origin of the receptors is a female donor over 55 with stage I lung adenocarcinoma.

The J gene is TRBJ1-5, the V gene TRBV10-3; D not resolved. Germline lookup yields CDR1 ENHRY and CDR2 SYGVKD. The V and J ends lost 6 bases and 3 bases respectively, with 9 bases between them. The CDR3 extends over 13 amino acids. The CDR3 here is CAIRMDHNQPQHF. CDR3 coding DNA: TGTGCCATCAGGATGGATCACAATCAGCCCCAGCATTTT.

The rearrangement joins TRBV19 to TRBJ1-5; perhaps TRBD1 as D (5 bases). The germline gives CDR1 LNHDA, CDR2 SQIVND (reference sequence). The V gene lost 3 bases and the J gene lost 0 bases, with 12 bases spanning the gap. CDR3 length: 16 amino acids. The CDR3 reads CASSILGTDSNQPQHF. CDR3 nucleotide sequence: TGTGCCAGTAGTATTCTCGGGACGGATAGCAATCAGCCCCAGCATTTT.

The chain has TRBV7-2 and TRBJ2-7, with 11 nucleotides matching TRBD2. J lost 6 bases, V lost 4 bases, and 5 bases had no gene match. The CDR3 sequence is 14 residues long. The germline CDR1 and CDR2 sequences are SGHTA and FQGNSA. The CDR3 sequence: CASSSLAGVGEQYF. The CDR3 region has the DNA TGTGCCAGCAGCTCACTAGCGGGAGTCGGCGAGCAGTACTTC.

This sequence joins TRBV5-5 and TRBJ1-2; 8 bases align to TRBD1. This CDR3 contains 17 residues. The germline gives CDR1 SGHKS, CDR2 YYEKEE (reference sequence). Germline trimming cut 5 bases from V and 3 bases from J; bases unmatched to any gene: 15. The chain's CDR3 is CASRIIFPDRAHYGYTF. The CDR3 DNA is TGTGCCAGCAGAATCATTTTTCCGGACAGGGCGCACTATGGCTACACCTTC.

This clone has only a few counts. This chain uses TRBV4-2 with TRBJ1-2; perhaps TRBD1 as D (5 bases). Germline V gene data show CDR1 as LGHNA and CDR2 as YNFKEQ. V was clipped by 0 bases and J by 4 bases, with 15 bases between them. The CDR3 sequence is 16 residues long. In nucleotides, the CDR3 is TGTGCCAGCAGCCAAGAAATGACAGAGCTCCTCTATGGCTACACCTTC. This gives the protein CASSQEMTELLYGYTF.

The chain has TRBV6-5 and TRBJ1-2; 7 nucleotides agree with TRBD1. J lost 12 bases, V lost 4 bases, and 5 bases had no gene match. Per the germline V gene, CDR1 is MNHEY and CDR2 is SVGAGI. The CDR3 is 11 amino acids. CDR3 nucleotides: TGTGCCAGCAGTTCAAACAGGGGAGACACCTTC. Translation: CASSSNRGDTF.

The chain recombines TRBV5-4 with TRBJ2-6; TRBD1 aligns across 8 bases. The CDR3 loop spans 17 amino acids. Per the germline V gene, CDR1 is SGHNT and CDR2 is YYREEE (reference sequence). V was pared by 5 bases and J by 0 bases, with 7 bases of the junction left unmatched. This chain's CDR3 is CASSGQGRISGANVLTF. CDR3 nucleotide sequence: TGTGCCAGCAGTGGACAGGGAAGGATCTCTGGGGCCAACGTCCTGACTTTC.

The chain employs TRBV4-3 and TRBJ2-1; weak D call: TRBD2 (5 bases). The CDR3 contains 14 residues. V was shortened by 4 bases and J by 7 bases, with 14 bases between the two germline ends. Germline V gives CDR1 LGHNA, CDR2 YSLEER. This CDR3 reads CASSRRWGENEQFF. The DNA for the CDR3 is TGCGCCAGCAGCCGAAGATGGGGAGAGAATGAGCAGTTCTTC.

V gene TRBV7-2 combines with J gene TRBJ2-5; 8 bases match TRBD2. This CDR3 comprises 15 residues. Trimming cost V 5 bases and J 0 bases; bases outside gene matches: 5. The V gene's germline CDR1 is SGHTA and CDR2 FQGNSA. The CDR3 nucleotides are TGTGCCAGCAGCCATAGCGGGGACTACCAAGAGACCCAGTACTTC. As protein: CASSHSGDYQETQYF.

CDR3 sequence: CASSLVVGQDHSPLHF. CDR3 sequence (DNA): TGTGCCAGCAGCTTAGTCGTAGGGCAAGACCATTCACCCCTCCACTTT. The gene calls are TRBV7-2 and TRBJ1-6; D not resolved. This CDR3 is 16 amino acids long. V gave up 1 base and J gave up 8 bases, with 15 bases separating them. Per the germline V gene, CDR1 is SGHTA and CDR2 is FQGNSA.

This rearrangement joins TRBV19 to TRBJ1-1; a possible D gene is TRBD1 (6 bases). The V gene's germline CDR1 is LNHDA and CDR2 SQIVND (reference sequence). Trimming stripped 2 bases from V and 8 bases from J, with 18 bases between. The CDR3 covers 15 residues. CDR3 DNA sequence: TGTGCCAGTAGTATATTGGGGGGCGCAGTAGCCGAAGCTTTCTTT. Encoded protein: CASSILGGAVAEAFF. The whole variable domain, remainder taken from reference TRBV19 and TRBJ1-1, is DGGITQSPKYLFRKEGQNVTLSCEQNLNHDAMYWYRQDPGQGLRLIYYSQIVNDFQKGDIAEGYSVSREKKESFPLTVTSAQKNPTAFYLCASSILGGAVAEAFFGQGTRLTVV.

The chain couples TRBV6-4 to TRBJ2-5; D unresolved. The germline CDR1 and CDR2 sequences are MRHNA and SNTAGT. The length of the CDR3 is 13 residues. The ends were cut back, 4 bases at V and 4 bases at J, with 10 bases in the middle. The CDR3 region has the DNA TGTGCCAGCAGTGGGCGCTTCGGAGAGACCCAGTACTTC. The encoded protein is CASSGRFGETQYF.

V gene TRBV6-1 combines with J gene TRBJ1-2, with D perhaps TRBD1 (6 bases). Germline loops: CDR1 MNHNS, CDR2 SASEGT. The V end was cut by 2 bases, the J end by 3 bases, with 16 bases between. CDR3 length equals 16 residues. The CDR3 DNA reads TGTGCCAGCAGTGAATCGGGGGCGGGAGGGTACTATGGCTACACCTTC. Translation: CASSESGAGGYYGYTF.

The rearrangement uses TRBV21-1 and TRBJ1-1; TRBD1, the table's D call, was not compared with the DNA. TRBV21-1 counts as a pseudogene. The length of the CDR3 is 14 residues. The CDR3 protein is CASSAQGANTEAFF. For the CDR3, the DNA is TGTGCCAGCAGCGCCCAGGGGGCTAACACTGAAGCTTTCTTT.